The T cell receptor beta chain described here comes from a study of blood T cell repertoires in COVID-19. Germline V gene lookup returns CDR1 SGHTA and CDR2 FQGNSA. This CDR3 spans 13 amino acids. V was trimmed by 2 bases and J by 7 bases, leaving 11 bases between them. The protocol was immunoSEQ multiplex PCR, while the TCRdb copy is restricted to in-frame clones and leaves out a portion. Of about 100,000 clones detected, 87% appear once; the ten largest clones hold roughly 10%. This chain joins TRBV7-2 and TRBJ1-2, with D hard to call. Input material: peripheral blood. This TCR was sampled from a woman aged 25 to 45 with acute or convalescent COVID-19. DNA for the CDR3: TGTGCCAGCAGCTTATTCCGAACGGGTGGCTACACCTTC. It specifies CASSLFRTGGYTF.